This TCR beta chain was retrieved from a study of blood T cell repertoires in COVID-19. Study-level background: COVID-19 samples, acute and convalescent, were from the United States, Italy and Spain. PBMCs, B-cell-depleted T cells, or T cells were the source of the cDNA or gDNA that made up the material.

Measured with immunoSEQ multiplex PCR; TCRdb has only the in-frame clones, and not every one. Of some 170,000 clones in the sample, 75% to 85% were seen once. The trim removed 8 bases at V and 4 bases at J, leaving 6 bases unmatched. CDR1 and CDR2 (germline): SNHLY, FYNNEI. CDR3 length equals 14 residues. Either two negative PCRs, clearance, or symptom resolution qualified Cohort 3 donors as recovered. The material sequenced was PBMCs or T cells enriched from blood (not recorded which). This sequence joins TRBV2 and TRBJ2-2; TRBD1 matches 8 bases. This receptor was identified in a man aged 50 to 59 who had recovered from COVID-19. The CDR3 nucleotides are TGTGCCAGCCAGGACAGGGACATCACCGGGGAGCTGTTTTTT. Its protein product is CASQDRDITGELFF. The entire variable domain, with the rest obtained from reference TRBV2 and TRBJ2-2, is as follows: EPEVTQTPSHQVTQMGQEVILRCVPISNHLYFYWYRQILGQKVEFLVSFYNNEISEKSEIFDDQFSVERPDGSNFTLKIRSTKLEDSAMYFCASQDRDITGELFFGEGSRLTVL.